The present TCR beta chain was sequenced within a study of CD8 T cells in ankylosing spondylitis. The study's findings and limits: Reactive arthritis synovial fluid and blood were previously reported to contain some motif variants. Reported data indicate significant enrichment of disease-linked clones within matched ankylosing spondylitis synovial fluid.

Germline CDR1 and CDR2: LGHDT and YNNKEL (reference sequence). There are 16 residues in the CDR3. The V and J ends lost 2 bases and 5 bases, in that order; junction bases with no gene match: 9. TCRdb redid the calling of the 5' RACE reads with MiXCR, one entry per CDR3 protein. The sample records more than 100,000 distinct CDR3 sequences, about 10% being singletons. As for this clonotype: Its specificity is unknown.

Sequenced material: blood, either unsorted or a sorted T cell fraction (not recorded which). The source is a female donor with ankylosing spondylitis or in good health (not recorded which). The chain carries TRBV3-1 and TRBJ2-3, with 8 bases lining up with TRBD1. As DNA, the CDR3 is TGTGCCAGCAGCCAAATCCCAGGGGGCCGGGGAGATACGCAGTATTTT. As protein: CASSQIPGGRGDTQYF.